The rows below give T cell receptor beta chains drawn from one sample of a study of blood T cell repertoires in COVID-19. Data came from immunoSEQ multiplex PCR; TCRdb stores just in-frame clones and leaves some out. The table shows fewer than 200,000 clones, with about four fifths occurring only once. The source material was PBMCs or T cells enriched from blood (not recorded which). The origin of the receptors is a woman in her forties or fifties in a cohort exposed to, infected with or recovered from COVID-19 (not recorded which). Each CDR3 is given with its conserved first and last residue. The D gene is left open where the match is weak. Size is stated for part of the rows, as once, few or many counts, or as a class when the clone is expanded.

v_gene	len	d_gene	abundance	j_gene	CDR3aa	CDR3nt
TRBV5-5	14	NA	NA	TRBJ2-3	CASSWRAGSDTQYF	TGTGCCAGCAGCTGGAGGGCAGGGTCAGATACGCAGTATTTT
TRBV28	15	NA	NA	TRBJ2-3	CASNTGGGSTDTQYF	TGTGCCAGTAATACAGGGGGAGGGAGCACAGATACGCAGTATTTT
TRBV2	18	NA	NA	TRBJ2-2	CASSDIYRESLGTGELFF	TGTGCCAGCAGTGATATCTACAGGGAGTCCTTGGGGACCGGGGAGCTGTTTTTT
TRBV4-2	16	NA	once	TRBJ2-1	CASSQPTSRRLNEQFF	TGTGCCAGCAGCCAACCCACCAGTCGTAGACTTAATGAGCAGTTCTTC
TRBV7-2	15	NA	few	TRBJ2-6	CASSLGHPGANVLTF	TGTGCCAGCAGCTTAGGACATCCTGGGGCCAACGTCCTGACTTTC
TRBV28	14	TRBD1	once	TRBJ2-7	CASSTGTGTYEQYF	TGTGCCAGCAGTACCGGGACAGGGACCTACGAGCAGTACTTC
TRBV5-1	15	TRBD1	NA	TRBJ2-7	CASSLGPAGGHEQYF	TGCGCCAGCAGCTTGGGCCCGGCAGGGGGCCACGAGCAGTACTTC
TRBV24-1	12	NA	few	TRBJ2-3	CATGEDLDTQYF	TGTGCCACCGGAGAAGACTTAGATACGCAGTATTTT
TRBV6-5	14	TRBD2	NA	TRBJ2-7	CASSRTSGSYEQYF	TGTGCCAGCAGCCGGACTAGCGGATCCTACGAGCAGTACTTC
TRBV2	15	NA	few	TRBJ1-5	CASSELGRNNQPQHF	TGTGCCAGCAGTGAATTGGGGAGAAACAATCAGCCCCAGCATTTT
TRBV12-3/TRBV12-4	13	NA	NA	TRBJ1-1	CASSFGGTTEAFF	TGTGCCAGCAGTTTTGGAGGGACCACTGAAGCTTTCTTT
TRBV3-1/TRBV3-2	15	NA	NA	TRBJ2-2	CASSTLATNTGELFF	TGTGCCAGCAGCACTCTAGCGACGAACACCGGGGAGCTGTTTTTT
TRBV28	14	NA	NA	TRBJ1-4	CASGTGTLLEKLFF	TGTGCCAGCGGAACAGGGACCCTGCTTGAAAAACTGTTTTTT
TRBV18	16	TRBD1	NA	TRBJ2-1	CASSPPPLDRADEQFF	TGTGCCAGCTCACCACCGCCCCTCGACAGGGCTGATGAGCAGTTCTTC
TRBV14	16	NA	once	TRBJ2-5	CASSQDHSRGEETQYF	TGTGCCAGCAGCCAAGACCATAGCAGGGGGGAGGAGACCCAGTACTTC
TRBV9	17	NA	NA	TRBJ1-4	CASSVNPGGTTNEKLFF	TGTGCCAGCAGCGTAAACCCAGGAGGTACTACTAATGAAAAACTGTTTTTT
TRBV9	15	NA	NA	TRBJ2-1	CASSVGAFSYNEQFF	TGTGCCAGCAGCGTAGGGGCTTTCTCCTACAATGAGCAGTTCTTC
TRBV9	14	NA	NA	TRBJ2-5	CASSVARGRETQYF	TGTGCCAGCAGCGTAGCAAGGGGAAGGGAGACCCAGTACTTC
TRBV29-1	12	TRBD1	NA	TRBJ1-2	CSVVGTAYGYTF	TGCAGCGTTGTCGGGACAGCCTATGGCTACACCTTC
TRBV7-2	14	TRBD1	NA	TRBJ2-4	CASGAQGQGNIQYF	TGTGCCAGCGGTGCCCAGGGACAGGGTAACATTCAGTACTTC
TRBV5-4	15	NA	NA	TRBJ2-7	CASSSKVGYSYEQYF	TGTGCCAGCAGTAGTAAAGTGGGCTACTCCTACGAGCAGTACTTC
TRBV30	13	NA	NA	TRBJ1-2	CAWSVVNGAGYTF	TGTGCCTGGAGTGTAGTTAACGGTGCTGGCTACACCTTC
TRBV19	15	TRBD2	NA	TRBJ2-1	CASSISGGVYNEQFF	TGTGCCAGTAGTATAAGCGGGGGGGTCTACAATGAGCAGTTCTTC
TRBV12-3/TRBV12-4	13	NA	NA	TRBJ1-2	CASSLADSYGYTF	TGTGCCAGCAGTTTGGCGGACAGCTATGGCTACACCTTC
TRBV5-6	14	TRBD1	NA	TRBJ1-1	CASSSWTGGTEAFF	TGTGCCAGCAGCTCGTGGACAGGGGGCACTGAAGCTTTCTTT
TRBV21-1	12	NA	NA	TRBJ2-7	CASSIGSYEQYF	TGTGCCAGCAGCATCGGGTCCTACGAGCAGTACTTC
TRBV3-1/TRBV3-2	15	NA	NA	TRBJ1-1	CASSQFQTESTEAFF	TGTGCCAGCAGCCAATTCCAGACAGAAAGTACTGAAGCTTTCTTT
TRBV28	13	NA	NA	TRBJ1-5	CASSLPGKQPQHF	TGTGCCAGCAGTTTACCCGGGAAACAGCCCCAGCATTTT
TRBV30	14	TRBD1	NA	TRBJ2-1	CAWSAFNRGNEQFF	TGTGCCTGGAGTGCATTTAACAGGGGAAATGAGCAGTTCTTC
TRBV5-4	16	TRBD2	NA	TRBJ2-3	CASSLVTSGRVDTQYF	TGTGCCAGCAGCTTGGTAACTAGCGGGAGAGTAGATACGCAGTATTTT
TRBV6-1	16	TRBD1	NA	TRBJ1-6	CASSDRDRAYNSPLHF	TGTGCCAGCAGTGACCGGGACAGGGCCTATAATTCACCCCTCCACTTT
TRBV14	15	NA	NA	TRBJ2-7	CASSPPGGFSAAQYF	TGTGCCAGCAGCCCCCCCGGCGGTTTTTCGGCGGCGCAGTACTTC
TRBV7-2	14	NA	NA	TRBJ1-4	CASSIAGSGEKLFF	TGTGCCAGCAGCATAGCAGGGTCGGGGGAAAAACTGTTTTTT
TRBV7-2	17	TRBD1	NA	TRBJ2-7	CASSLEQGALSVYEQYF	TGTGCCAGCAGCTTAGAGCAGGGGGCGTTAAGTGTGTACGAGCAGTACTTC
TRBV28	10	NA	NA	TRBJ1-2	CASSYNGYTF	TGTGCCAGCAGTTATAATGGCTACACCTTC
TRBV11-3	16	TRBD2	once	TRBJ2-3	CASSLSTSGGTDTQYF	TGTGCCAGCAGCCTCTCGACTAGCGGAGGCACAGATACGCAGTATTTT
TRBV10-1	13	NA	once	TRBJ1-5	CASSREGNQPQHF	TGCGCCAGCAGCAGGGAAGGCAATCAGCCCCAGCATTTT
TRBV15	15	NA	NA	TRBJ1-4	CATSRGGGTNEKLFF	TGTGCCACCAGCAGAGGAGGTGGCACTAATGAAAAACTGTTTTTT
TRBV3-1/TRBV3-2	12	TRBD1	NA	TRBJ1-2	CASSETGVGYTF	TGTGCCAGCAGCGAGACAGGGGTCGGCTACACCTTC
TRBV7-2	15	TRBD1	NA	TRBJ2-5	CASSVDRGIQETQYF	TGTGCCAGCAGCGTGGACAGGGGGATTCAAGAGACCCAGTACTTC
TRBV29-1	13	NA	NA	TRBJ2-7	CSVEETPSYEQYF	TGCAGCGTTGAAGAGACACCCTCCTACGAGCAGTACTTC
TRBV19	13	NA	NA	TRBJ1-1	CASSMGLTFEAFF	TGTGCCAGTAGTATGGGACTGACGTTTGAAGCTTTCTTT
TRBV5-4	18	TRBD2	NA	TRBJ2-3	CASSPGGSGRALGKGQYF	TGTGCCAGCAGCCCCGGCGGCAGCGGGAGGGCCCTGGGGAAAGGGCAGTATTTT
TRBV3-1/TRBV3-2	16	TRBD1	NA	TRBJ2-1	CASGNRGRERGNEQFF	TGTGCCAGCGGTAACAGGGGGCGAGAAAGGGGCAATGAGCAGTTCTTC
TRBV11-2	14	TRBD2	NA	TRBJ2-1	CASTLGLAVNEQFF	TGTGCCAGCACCCTGGGACTAGCCGTGAATGAGCAGTTCTTC
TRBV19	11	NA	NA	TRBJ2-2	CASSSRTELFF	TGTGCCAGTAGTTCAAGGACTGAGCTGTTTTTT
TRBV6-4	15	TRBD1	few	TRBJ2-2	CASSVGQGDTGELFF	TGTGCCAGCAGTGTGGGACAGGGAGACACCGGGGAGCTGTTTTTT
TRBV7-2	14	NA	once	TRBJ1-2	CASRLGAAERGYTF	TGTGCCAGCAGGTTAGGGGCAGCGGAGAGGGGCTACACCTTC
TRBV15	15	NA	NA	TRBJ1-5	CATTSGGYSNQPQHF	TGTGCCACCACCTCGGGGGGGTATAGCAATCAGCCCCAGCATTTT